This T cell receptor (beta chain) was identified in a study of early T cells in non-severe SARS-CoV-2 infection. Study summary: Whole-blood bulk RNA, unsorted, was sequenced, and chains were unpaired. The study's findings and limits: The VDJdb matching leaned toward anti-spike CD8 responses and overlooked private and CD4 specificities.

Attachment of unique molecular identifiers was made to individual cDNA molecules. TCRdb used MiXCR to reprocess the 5' RACE reads, holding one entry per CDR3 protein. The sample has more than 60,000 distinct CDR3 sequences; roughly 10% are singletons. This clonotype was counted many times. Its specificity is not known. Trimming cost V 5 bases and J 2 bases; bases outside gene matches: 4. The germline V gene has CDR1 SGHDT and CDR2 YYEEEE. CDR3 length equals 15 residues. The TCR sequence derives from an adult who was a healthcare worker with PCR-confirmed SARS-CoV-2 infection or an uninfected control (not recorded which). The sequenced material came from whole blood. The chain is built from TRBV5-6 and TRBJ2-1; 10 bases are shared with TRBD1. The CDR3 DNA sequence: TGTGCCAGCAGACTAGGACAGGGGGCCTACAATGAGCAGTTCTTC. It encodes CASRLGQGAYNEQFF.